The next 7 T cell receptor beta chains were all read from a single sample in a study of cytomegalovirus exposure and HLA in healthy donors. PCR used 60 Vbeta primers and 13 Jbeta primers. Clones were sequenced by immunoSEQ multiplex PCR, and TCRdb holds only the in-frame ones, with some missing. Of around 79,000 clones detected, 65% to 85% appear once; the ten largest clones hold about 16%. The sequenced sample was PBMCs. These receptors all stem from a woman aged 40 to 50 in good health and CMV-seropositive.

The V gene is TRBV11-3, the J gene TRBJ1-1, with TRBD1 as a possible D gene (5 bases). Trimming removed 0 bases from V and 12 bases from J, with 14 bases in between. The CDR3 extends over 13 amino acids. The germline V gene has CDR1 SGHNT and CDR2 YENEEA. The CDR3 DNA reads TGTGCCAGCAGCTTAGATCCAGGGCAGACAACTTTCTTT. Protein sequence: CASSLDPGQTTFF.

There are a few counts of this clone. V and J are TRBV30 and TRBJ2-7; maybe TRBD2 (5 bases). V shed 4 bases and J shed 3 bases, with 16 bases lying between them. Germline V CDR1 and CDR2: GTSNPN, SVGIG (reference sequence). The CDR3 has 14 amino acids. CDR3 coding DNA: TGTGCCTGGAAACGCCGGGAACTGGTCTACGAGCAGTACTTC. This codes for CAWKRRELVYEQYF. Full variable domain (rest looked up from reference TRBV30 and TRBJ2-7): SQTIHQWPATLVQPVGSPLSLECTVEGTSNPNLYWYRQAAGRGLQLLFYSVGIGQISSEVPQNLSASRPQDRQFILSSKKLLLSDSGFYLCAWKRRELVYEQYFGPGTRLTVT.

This clone was counted between two and nine times. This sequence joins TRBV5-6 and TRBJ2-3; 7 nucleotides agree with TRBD2. Germline assignment: CDR1 SGHDT and CDR2 YYEEEE. V shed 4 bases, J shed 7 bases, and the junction held 9 bases outside the gene matches. There are 14 residues in the CDR3. The CDR3 nucleotides are TGTGCCAGCAGCATAGCGGGCCGGGACCATACGCAGTATTTT. Translating gives CASSIAGRDHTQYF.

The chain links TRBV5-4 to TRBJ2-7; D is perhaps TRBD2 (5 bases). Germline V lookup: CDR1 SGHNT, CDR2 YYREEE (reference sequence). Deletions cut 2 bases from V and 4 bases from J, with 13 bases between. The CDR3 loop spans 14 amino acids. For the CDR3, the DNA is TGTGCCAGCAGCTTATACCCTGGGGAGTACGAGCAGTACTTC. Amino acids: CASSLYPGEYEQYF.

The chain carries TRBV5-1 and TRBJ2-3, with a possible D match to TRBD2 (5 bases). The CDR3 is made up of 16 amino acids. Trimming removed 4 bases from V and 3 bases from J, with 18 bases in between. Germline V gene lookup returns CDR1 SGHRS and CDR2 YFSETQ. The CDR3 reads CASSGKTTSGTDTQYF. CDR3 DNA sequence: TGCGCCAGCAGCGGCAAGACTACATCCGGGACAGATACGCAGTATTTT.

V usage is TRBV29-1 and J usage is TRBJ2-7; TRBD1 might be the D (6 bases). The CDR3 has 15 residues. CDR1 and CDR2 from the germline V gene are SQVTM and ANQGSEA. V lost 4 bases and J lost 6, with 22 bases in between. CDR3 loop: CSVAMGKRGSGEQYF. The CDR3 DNA is TGCAGCGTTGCGATGGGTAAAAGGGGGAGCGGCGAGCAGTACTTC.

The chain carries TRBV7-9 and TRBJ2-5, with TRBD2 matching over 10 bases. Looked up from germline, CDR1 is SEHNR and CDR2 is FQNEAQ (reference sequence). This CDR3 comprises 14 residues. J lost 5 bases, V lost 3 bases, and 3 bases had no gene match. CDR3 sequence (DNA): TGTGCCAGCAGCTTTACTAGCGGGACGGAGACCCAGTACTTC. It encodes CASSFTSGTETQYF.